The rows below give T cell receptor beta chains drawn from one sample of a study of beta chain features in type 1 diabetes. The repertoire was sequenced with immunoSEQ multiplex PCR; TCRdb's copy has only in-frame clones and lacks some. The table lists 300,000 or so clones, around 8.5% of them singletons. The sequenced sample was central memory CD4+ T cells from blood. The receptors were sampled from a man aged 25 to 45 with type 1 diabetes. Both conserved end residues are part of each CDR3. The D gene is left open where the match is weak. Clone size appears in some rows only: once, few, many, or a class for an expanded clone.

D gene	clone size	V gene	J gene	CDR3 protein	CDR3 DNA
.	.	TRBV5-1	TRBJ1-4	CASSSGPGNSGNEKLFF	TGCGCCAGCAGCTCCGGTCCCGGTAACAGCGGTAATGAAAAACTGTTTTTT
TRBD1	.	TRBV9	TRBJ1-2	CASSVNLRGGYGYTF	TGTGCCAGCAGCGTAAATCTCAGGGGGGGCTATGGCTACACCTTC
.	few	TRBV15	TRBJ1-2	CATRRGYTF	TGTGCCACCAGAAGAGGCTACACCTTC
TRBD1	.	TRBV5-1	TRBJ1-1	CASRLQGDSTEAFF	TGCGCCAGCAGGTTGCAGGGGGACTCCACTGAAGCTTTCTTT
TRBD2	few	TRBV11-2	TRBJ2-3	CASSLEPSGSPTDTQYF	TGTGCCAGCAGCTTAGAGCCTAGCGGGTCCCCCACAGATACGCAGTATTTT
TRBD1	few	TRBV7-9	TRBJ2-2	CASSIRQGSVGELFF	TGTGCCAGCAGCATCAGACAGGGGAGCGTCGGGGAGCTGTTTTTT
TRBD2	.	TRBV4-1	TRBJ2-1	CASSQDPGASGGVYNEQFF	TGCGCCAGCAGCCAAGATCCCGGGGCTAGCGGGGGGGTCTACAATGAGCAGTTCTTC
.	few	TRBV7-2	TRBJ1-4	CASSLQANEKLFF	TGTGCCAGCAGCTTACAGGCTAATGAAAAACTGTTTTTT
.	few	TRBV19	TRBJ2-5	CASSGGPPRRYF	TGTGCCAGTAGTGGAGGACCTCCCCGGCGGTACTTC
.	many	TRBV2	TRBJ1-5	CASSGTSDNQPQHF	TGTGCCAGCAGTGGGACATCCGACAATCAGCCCCAGCATTTT
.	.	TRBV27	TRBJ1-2	CASSLIQGNGYGYTF	TGTGCCAGCAGTTTAATCCAGGGCAATGGCTATGGCTACACCTTC
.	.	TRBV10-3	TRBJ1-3	CAISASRGAEGNTIYF	TGTGCCATCAGTGCCTCCAGGGGCGCAGAAGGAAACACCATATATTTT
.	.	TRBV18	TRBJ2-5	CASSPPQGEETQYF	TGTGCCAGCTCACCTCCACAGGGTGAAGAGACCCAGTACTTC
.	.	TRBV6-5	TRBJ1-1	CASSRTWQNTEAFF	TGTGCCAGCAGTCGGACGTGGCAGAACACTGAAGCTTTCTTT
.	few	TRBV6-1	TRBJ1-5	CASRLGEGGNQPQHF	TGTGCCAGCAGATTGGGGGAGGGGGGCAATCAGCCCCAGCATTTT
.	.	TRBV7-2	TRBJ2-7	CASSFGGPYYEQYF	TGTGCCAGCAGCTTCGGGGGACCCTACTACGAGCAGTACTTC
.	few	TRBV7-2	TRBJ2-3	CASSQDGATDTQYF	TGTGCCAGCAGCCAAGACGGTGCCACAGATACGCAGTATTTT
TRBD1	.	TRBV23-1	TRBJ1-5	CASSHTGGIYQPQHF	TGCGCCAGCAGTCACACAGGGGGAATATATCAGCCCCAGCATTTT
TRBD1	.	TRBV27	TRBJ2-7	CASSFRTGIYEQYF	TGTGCCAGCAGTTTCCGGACAGGGATCTACGAGCAGTACTTC
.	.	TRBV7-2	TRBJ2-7	CASSLAADYEQYF	TGTGCCAGCAGCTTAGCTGCTGATTACGAGCAGTACTTC
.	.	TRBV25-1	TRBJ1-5	CASRGGLGQPQHF	TGTGCCAGCAGGGGGGGGCTGGGTCAGCCCCAGCATTTT
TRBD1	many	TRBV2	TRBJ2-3	CASTDRADTDTQYF	TGTGCCAGCACCGACAGGGCCGACACAGATACGCAGTATTTT
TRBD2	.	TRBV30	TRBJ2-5	CAWSPWGGETQYF	TGTGCCTGGAGTCCCTGGGGGGGGGAGACCCAGTACTTC
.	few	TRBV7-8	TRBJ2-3	CASRVTDTQYF	TGTGCCAGCAGGGTCACAGATACGCAGTATTTT
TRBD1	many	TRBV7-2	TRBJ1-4	CASSVDRRKLFF	TGTGCCAGCAGCGTGGACAGGCGAAAACTGTTTTTT
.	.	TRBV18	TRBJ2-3	CASSPGQGGEGLDTQYF	TGTGCCAGCTCACCAGGACAAGGAGGGGAAGGCTTAGATACGCAGTATTTT
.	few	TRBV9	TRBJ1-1	CASSVGPGTEAFF	TGTGCCAGCAGCGTAGGTCCTGGGACTGAAGCTTTCTTT
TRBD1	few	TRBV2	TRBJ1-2	CASSKGQTYGYTF	TGTGCCAGCAGTAAGGGACAGACTTATGGCTACACCTTC
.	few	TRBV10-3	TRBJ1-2	CASSYSRSGYGYTF	TGTGCCAGCAGTTACTCGAGATCCGGCTATGGCTACACCTTC
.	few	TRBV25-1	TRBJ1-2	CASSGAGYGYTF	TGTGCCAGCAGTGGGGCTGGATATGGCTACACCTTC
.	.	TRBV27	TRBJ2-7	CASSLRRVADEQYF	TGTGCCAGCAGTTTACGTCGGGTCGCGGACGAGCAGTACTTC
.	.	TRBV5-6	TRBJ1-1	CASNHRGVRNTEAFF	TGTGCCAGCAATCACAGAGGGGTTAGGAACACTGAAGCTTTCTTT
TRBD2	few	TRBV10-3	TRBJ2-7	CATRPTSGTYEQYF	TGTGCCACGCGCCCTACTAGCGGAACCTACGAGCAGTACTTC
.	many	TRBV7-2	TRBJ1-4	CASSFQGSTNEKLFF	TGTGCCAGCAGCTTCCAGGGCTCGACTAATGAAAAACTGTTTTTT
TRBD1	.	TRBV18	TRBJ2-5	CASSLKGTEETQYF	TGTGCCAGCTCACTCAAAGGGACAGAAGAGACCCAGTACTTC
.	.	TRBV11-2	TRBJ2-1	CASSLELGSLYNEQFF	TGTGCCAGCAGCTTAGAGTTAGGGTCGCTCTACAATGAGCAGTTCTTC
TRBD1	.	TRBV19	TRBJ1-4	CASSAGQGTNEKLFF	TGTGCCAGTAGTGCCGGACAGGGGACGAATGAAAAACTGTTTTTT
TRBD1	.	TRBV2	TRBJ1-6	CASRGTGDNNSPLHF	TGTGCCAGCAGGGGGACAGGGGACAATAATTCACCCCTCCACTTT
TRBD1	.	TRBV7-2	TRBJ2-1	CASTFLGQGFLGEQFF	TGTGCCAGCACCTTCCTAGGACAGGGGTTTCTTGGTGAGCAGTTCTTC
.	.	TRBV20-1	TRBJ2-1	CSAHNSREGFF	TGCAGTGCTCACAACTCCCGCGAGGGGTTCTTC
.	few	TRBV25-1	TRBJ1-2	CASSEYAKGYGYTF	TGTGCCAGCAGTGAATACGCGAAGGGCTATGGCTACACCTTC
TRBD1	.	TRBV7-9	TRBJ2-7	CASSLAPGQGDYEQYF	TGTGCCAGCAGCTTAGCACCGGGACAGGGCGACTACGAGCAGTACTTC
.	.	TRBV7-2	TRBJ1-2	CASSLDRKNYGYTF	TGTGCCAGCAGCCTGGACAGAAAGAACTATGGCTACACCTTC
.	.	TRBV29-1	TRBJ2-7	CSVATPYEQYF	TGCAGCGTCGCCACCCCCTACGAGCAGTACTTC
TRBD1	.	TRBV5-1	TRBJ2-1	CASSTARDRGVNEQFF	TGCGCCAGCAGCACCGCCCGGGACAGGGGTGTAAATGAGCAGTTCTTC
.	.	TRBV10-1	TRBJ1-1	CASSESPAGGSTEAFF	TGCGCCAGCAGTGAGTCCCCCGCGGGAGGGAGTACTGAAGCTTTCTTT
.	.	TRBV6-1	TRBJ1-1	CASSQQATNTEAFF	TGTGCCAGCAGTCAACAAGCTACGAACACTGAAGCTTTCTTT
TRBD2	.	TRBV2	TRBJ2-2	CASTERGGDTGELFF	TGTGCCAGCACCGAGCGGGGAGGGGACACCGGGGAGCTGTTTTTT
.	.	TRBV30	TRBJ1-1	CAWSYGGDEAFF	TGTGCCTGGAGCTACGGCGGAGATGAAGCTTTCTTT
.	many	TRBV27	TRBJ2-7	CASSSTVLGIGEQYF	TGTGCCAGCAGTTCGACGGTGTTGGGGATAGGGGAGCAGTACTTC
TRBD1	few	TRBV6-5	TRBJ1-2	CASKDPGQGQNGYTF	TGTGCCAGCAAAGATCCGGGACAGGGGCAGAATGGCTACACCTTC
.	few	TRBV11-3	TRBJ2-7	CASSSGGEQYF	TGTGCCAGCAGCTCCGGGGGCGAGCAGTACTTC
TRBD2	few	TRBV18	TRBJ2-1	CASSPRTSGGYNEQFF	TGTGCCAGCTCACCGCGTACTAGCGGGGGCTACAATGAGCAGTTCTTC
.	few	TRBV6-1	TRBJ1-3	CAISESDGRFSGNTIYF	TGTGCCATCAGTGAGTCTGACGGACGGTTCTCTGGAAACACCATATATTTT